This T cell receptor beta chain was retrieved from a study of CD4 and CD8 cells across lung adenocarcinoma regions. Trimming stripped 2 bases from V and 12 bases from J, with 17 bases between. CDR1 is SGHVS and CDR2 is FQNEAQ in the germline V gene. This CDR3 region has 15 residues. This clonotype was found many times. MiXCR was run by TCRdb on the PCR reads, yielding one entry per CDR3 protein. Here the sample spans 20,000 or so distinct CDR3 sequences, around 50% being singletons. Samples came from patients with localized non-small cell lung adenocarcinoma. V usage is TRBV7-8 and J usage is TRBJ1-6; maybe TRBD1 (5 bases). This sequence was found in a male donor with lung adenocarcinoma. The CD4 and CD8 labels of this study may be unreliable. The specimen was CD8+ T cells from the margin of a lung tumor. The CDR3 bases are TGTGCCAGCAGCTTAACAGGAAACCCCACCGGACCCCTCCACTTT. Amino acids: CASSLTGNPTGPLHF.